This T cell receptor (beta chain) appears in the sequencing data of a study of T cell repertoires in cytomegalovirus infection. About the research overall: From public TCR beta signatures came an indication of both CMV infection and matching HLA type. Overall study results and limits: Clonotype analysis showed dominance of the ex vivo response by HLA-C-restricted CMV-specific TCR beta clonotypes. Public TCR beta family frequency separated CMV-and-HLA carriers, including in an independent cohort.

About this clonotype: Its antigen is unidentified.

The CDR3 covers 15 residues. V lost 4 bases, J lost 5 bases, and 6 bases stayed unmatched. Using its own MiXCR run on the reads, TCRdb lists one record per CDR3 protein. Of approximately 70,000 distinct CDR3 sequences listed, 20% to 25% are singletons. This clonotype was obtained from a human donor in good health (CMV status not recorded). Some clones in this sample may be carry-over from other donors' samples. The sequenced sample was PBMCs, sequenced either directly or after in vitro stimulation (not recorded which). This chain joins TRBV12-3 or TRBV12-4 and TRBJ2-1; 9 bases are a match to TRBD2. The CDR3 nucleotides are TGTGCCAGCAGTTCACTAGCGGGTGTGAACAATGAGCAGTTCTTC. Encoded protein: CASSSLAGVNNEQFF.